These 25 T cell receptor beta chains were all obtained from the same sample, sequenced in a study of T cell clones after liver transplantation. Sequencing was performed with immunoSEQ multiplex PCR; in TCRdb, only in-frame clones are kept and a portion is missing. In the table there are tens of thousands of clones, 75% to 90% of which are singletons. The sequences come from CD4+ T cells from blood, collected at the 22-month timepoint. These receptors were taken from a human patient who received a liver transplant. Some T cells may be supplied by the graft donor.

The V call is TRBV5-8, the J call TRBJ2-5, with a weak D call TRBD1 (6 bases). Germline CDR1 reads SGHTS; CDR2 reads YDEGEE. V was cut by 4 bases and J by 3 bases, with 10 bases left in between. The CDR3 loop spans 13 amino acids. CDR3 amino acids: CASSVYREETQYF. CDR3 nucleotides: TGTGCCAGCAGCGTATACAGGGAAGAGACCCAGTACTTC.

There are a few counts of this clone. The rearrangement links TRBV9 to TRBJ1-1, with D unclear. Germline V gene data show CDR1 as SGDLS and CDR2 as YYNGEE. CDR3 length: 13 amino acids. V was shortened by 4 bases and J by 4 bases, with 11 bases between the two germline ends. As DNA, the CDR3 is TGTGCCAGCAGCCCTGCTGGTTCCACTGAAGCTTTCTTT. It is translated as CASSPAGSTEAFF.

The rearrangement links TRBV10-3 to TRBJ2-1; 8 bases align to TRBD1. CDR1 is ENHRY and CDR2 is SYGVKD in the germline V gene. The CDR3 has 14 residues. Trimming removed 3 bases from V and 9 bases from J; junction bases left unmatched: 7. In DNA form, the CDR3 reads TGTGCCATCAGTGAAGGACAGGGTATAAGTGAGCAGTTCTTC. Amino acids: CAISEGQGISEQFF.

V gene TRBV2 combines with J gene TRBJ1-6; D unresolved. Trimming pared 6 bases from V and 2 bases from J, leaving 8 bases between. CDR3 size: 14 residues. The germline gives CDR1 SNHLY, CDR2 FYNNEI. CDR3 residues: CASRRQTYNSPLHF. DNA for the CDR3: TGTGCCAGCAGGCGCCAGACCTATAATTCACCCCTCCACTTT.

The count of this clone is one. V gene TRBV7-2 combines with J gene TRBJ1-1; D uncertain. Trimming took off 3 bases at V and 0 bases at J, with 2 bases between the two ends. The germline V gene encodes CDR1 SGHTA and CDR2 FQGNSA. The CDR3 length is 12 residues. CDR3 nucleotide sequence: TGTGCCAGCAGCTTGGTGAACACTGAAGCTTTCTTT. It is translated as CASSLVNTEAFF.

The V gene is TRBV29-1, the J gene TRBJ2-3; the D call may be TRBD1 or TRBD2 (5 bases each). V lost 6 bases and J 3 bases, leaving 13 bases between the germline ends. Germline CDR1 and CDR2: SQVTM and ANQGSEA. CDR3 length equals 13 residues. CDR3 nucleotide sequence: TGCAGCGTGGGGGAACCGGGAACAGATACGCAGTATTTT. This codes for CSVGEPGTDTQYF.

The rearrangement uses TRBV19 and TRBJ1-1, with D perhaps TRBD1 (6 bases). There are 13 residues in the CDR3. Germline V gives CDR1 LNHDA, CDR2 SQIVND (reference sequence). The germline V and J ends were trimmed by 7 bases and 4 bases, with 13 bases remaining between them. CDR3 residues: CASMGAEGTEAFF. CDR3 nucleotides: TGTGCCAGTATGGGGGCGGAGGGCACTGAAGCTTTCTTT.

There are a few counts of this clone. The rearrangement uses TRBV6-1 and TRBJ1-5, with a possible D match to TRBD1 (5 bases). The CDR3 contains 17 residues. In germline, CDR1 is MNHNS, CDR2 SASEGT. V was trimmed by 4 bases and J by 5 bases, leaving 21 bases between them. The CDR3 region is CASSAALGPESHQPQHF. DNA for the CDR3: TGTGCCAGCAGTGCAGCCCTGGGACCCGAATCCCATCAGCCCCAGCATTTT.

The chain carries TRBV6-1 and TRBJ1-5, with TRBD1 identical over 11 bases. V lost 4 bases to trimming and J lost 6 bases; unmatched junction nucleotides: 5. The CDR3 contains 15 residues. Germline V gives CDR1 MNHNS, CDR2 SASEGT. As DNA, the CDR3 is TGTGCCAGCAGTGGGGACAGGGGGGCGGGTCAGCCCCAGCATTTT. Its translation is CASSGDRGAGQPQHF.

This chain connects TRBV28 to TRBJ1-5, with D tentatively TRBD1 (6 bases). Looked up from germline, CDR1 is MDHEN and CDR2 is SYDVKM. With 2 bases removed from V and 4 bases from J, the gap between germline ends came to 9 bases. This CDR3 has 14 residues. The chain's CDR3 is CASSLRRGNQPQHF. The CDR3 nucleotides are TGTGCCAGCAGTTTACGGAGGGGGAATCAGCCCCAGCATTTT.

The rearrangement joins TRBV5-1 to TRBJ2-4; a possible D gene is TRBD2 (5 bases). The germline V and J ends were trimmed by 3 bases and 7 bases, with 11 bases remaining between them. This CDR3 has 13 residues. Germline CDR1 reads SGHRS; CDR2 reads YFSETQ. The CDR3 region is CASSSGGFNIQYF. CDR3 DNA sequence: TGCGCCAGCAGCTCGGGCGGGTTTAACATTCAGTACTTC.

This chain uses TRBV6-1 with TRBJ2-6; 11 positions match TRBD2. Unmatched junction bases numbered 7, after V lost 0 bases and J lost 3 bases. Germline CDR1 reads MNHNS; CDR2 reads SASEGT. The CDR3 runs to 19 residues. CDR3 in amino acids: CASSEAALAGGFGANVLTF. CDR3 nucleotides: TGTGCCAGCAGTGAAGCGGCCCTAGCGGGGGGTTTTGGGGCCAACGTCCTGACTTTC.

The rearrangement joins TRBV21-1 to TRBJ2-4. TRBV21-1 corresponds to a pseudogene. CDR3 length: 15 residues. The CDR3 is CASSLTTVAKNIQYF. Here the CDR3 DNA reads TGTGCCAGCAGCTTAACGACCGTAGCCAAAAACATTCAGTACTTC.

The chain is built from TRBV27 and TRBJ1-2; D remains unclear. In germline, CDR1 is MNHEY, CDR2 SMNVEV (reference sequence). V lost 5 bases and J lost 2, with 12 bases in between. CDR3 size: 14 residues. This CDR3 reads CASSPITDNYGYTF. The CDR3 nucleotides are TGTGCCAGCAGTCCCATCACTGACAACTATGGCTACACCTTC.

This clone was counted a few times. The chain joins TRBV7-2 to TRBJ2-7; D is perhaps TRBD1 (5 bases). Between the trimmed V and J ends, which lost 0 bases and 4 bases, there was a span of 10 bases. Germline V gene lookup returns CDR1 SGHTA and CDR2 FQGNSA. The CDR3 has 14 amino acids. The CDR3 loop reads CASSLASDSYEQYF. The DNA of the CDR3 is TGTGCCAGCAGCTTAGCATCAGACAGTTACGAGCAGTACTTC.

The chain employs TRBV25-1 and TRBJ2-3, with 11 nucleotides matching TRBD2. The CDR3 is made up of 14 amino acids. V lost 7 bases to trimming and J lost 6 bases; unmatched junction nucleotides: 6. The germline V gene encodes CDR1 MGHDK and CDR2 SYGVNS. CDR3 bases: TGTGCCAGCAATCCTAGCGGGGGGTCTGATACGCAGTATTTT. Its translation: CASNPSGGSDTQYF.

A single count supports this clone. The V and J genes are TRBV10-1 and TRBJ2-1, with 10 bases aligning to TRBD2. The CDR3 covers 21 residues. CDR1 is WNHNN, CDR2 SYGVQD, per germline (reference sequence). With V trimmed by 3 bases and J by 3 bases, 20 bases remained unmatched. In DNA form, the CDR3 reads TGCGCCAGCAGTGAACCCGAAAGGGCTAGCGGGGGAGACACCGGCTACAATGAGCAGTTCTTC. Translation: CASSEPERASGGDTGYNEQFF.

The genes are TRBV19 and TRBJ1-4; tentatively, D is TRBD1 (6 bases). Trimming took off 7 bases at V and 7 bases at J, with 19 bases between the two ends. In germline, CDR1 is LNHDA, CDR2 SQIVND (reference sequence). CDR3 length: 15 residues. The CDR3 region is CASKSQGFFGEKLFF. DNA for the CDR3: TGTGCCAGTAAGTCCCAGGGGTTTTTCGGTGAAAAACTGTTTTTT.

The rearrangement joins TRBV27 to TRBJ1-1, with D hard to call. CDR1 and CDR2 from the germline V gene are MNHEY and SMNVEV (reference sequence). The CDR3 runs to 13 residues. With 5 bases removed from V and 2 bases from J, the gap between germline ends came to 9 bases. CDR3 bases: TGTGCCAGCAGTCTGACAAGAAACACTGAAGCTTTCTTT. Translated: CASSLTRNTEAFF.

This clone was seen only once. V is TRBV5-1 and J is TRBJ2-7; D perhaps matches TRBD2 (6 bases). CDR3 size: 15 residues. Germline-derived CDR1 and CDR2 are SGHRS and YFSETQ. Trimming removed 0 bases from V and 2 bases from J, with 12 bases in between. The CDR3 protein is CASSLVASEAYEQYF. The DNA for the CDR3 is TGCGCCAGCAGCTTGGTGGCTAGCGAGGCCTACGAGCAGTACTTC.

This rearrangement joins TRBV30 to TRBJ1-4; D unresolved. V was shortened by 3 bases and J by 5 bases, with 10 bases between the two germline ends. The CDR3 spans 13 residues. Germline V lookup: CDR1 GTSNPN, CDR2 SVGIG (reference sequence). The CDR3 sequence is CAWRGSENEKLFF. DNA of the CDR3: TGTGCCTGGAGGGGGTCGGAGAATGAAAAACTGTTTTTT. Supplemented by reference TRBV30 and TRBJ1-4, the full variable domain reads SQTIHQWPATLVQPVGSPLSLECTVEGTSNPNLYWYRQAAGRGLQLLFYSVGIGQISSEVPQNLSASRPQDRQFILSSKKLLLSDSGFYLCAWRGSENEKLFFGSGTQLSVL.

V is TRBV19 and J is TRBJ2-7; no definite D call. Germline loops: CDR1 LNHDA, CDR2 SQIVND (reference sequence). V dropped 3 bases and J dropped 0 bases, with 12 bases sitting between them. The CDR3 sequence is 15 residues long. The CDR3 sequence is CASSMSSPSSYEQYF. DNA for the CDR3: TGTGCCAGTAGTATGTCGAGCCCAAGCTCCTACGAGCAGTACTTC.

This clone was found once. The J gene is TRBJ2-3, the V gene TRBV14, with 8 nucleotides matching TRBD1. The J segment lost 0 bases and the V segment lost 6 bases, leaving 5 bases of the junction unmatched. There are 15 residues in the CDR3. CDR1 is SGHDN, CDR2 FVKESK, per germline. The CDR3 protein is CASSYRGTSTDTQYF. CDR3 bases: TGTGCCAGCAGTTACAGGGGGACAAGCACAGATACGCAGTATTTT.

As DNA, the CDR3 is TGCAGCGCCCTGACTAGCGCGTACAATGAGCAGTTCTTC. The encoded protein is CSALTSAYNEQFF. The chain employs TRBV29-1 and TRBJ2-1, with 8 bases that match TRBD2. Per the germline V gene, CDR1 is SQVTM and CDR2 is ANQGSEA. The CDR3 runs 13 residues. The ends lost 7 bases at V and 4 bases at J; junction bases unmatched: 6.

This chain links TRBV4-3 with TRBJ2-5; D gene uncertain. Germline V CDR1 and CDR2: LGHNA, YSLEER. CDR3 length equals 13 residues. V lost 0 bases and J 4 bases, leaving 6 bases between the germline ends. The CDR3 coding sequence is TGCGCCAGCAGCCAAGACCTCCGAGAGACCCAGTACTTC. Its translation is CASSQDLRETQYF.